The clone carrying this T cell receptor beta chain showed up just once. Its antigen is undetermined. The data belong to a study of cytotoxic CD8 clonotypes in ibrutinib-treated CLL. On the study more broadly: Results showed 25 or so partial and 2 complete responses; following median roughly 66 months, approximately 15 remained remitted, about twelve advanced.

Study-level findings and limits: There were few public clonotypes, and on treatment they contracted or stayed stable.

This CDR3 has 13 amino acids. Germline CDR1 SEHNR, CDR2 FQNEAQ (reference sequence). V shed 8 bases and J 11 bases; nucleotides not matched to a gene: 11. Using immunoSEQ multiplex PCR, the repertoire was profiled, and TCRdb retains in-frame clones only, with some absent. Of tens of thousands of clones in the sample, roughly 72% are singletons; the top ten hold about 28%. The rearrangement joins TRBV7-9 to TRBJ1-1, with 10 bases matching TRBD1. This sequence originates from a human donor with chronic lymphocytic leukemia. The starting material was PBMCs, obtained before ibrutinib treatment. The CDR3 spells CASRYDRGRNAFF. For the CDR3, the DNA is TGTGCCAGCCGATACGACAGGGGGCGTAACGCTTTCTTT.